The 8 T cell receptor beta chains below come from one sample, sequenced in a study of cytomegalovirus exposure and HLA in healthy donors. This PCR relied on a set of 60 Vbeta primers and 13 Jbeta primers. Repertoires were generated with immunoSEQ multiplex PCR, while TCRdb's copy carries only in-frame clones and drops some. The table shows under 90,000 clones, with 85% to 90% occurring only once. The sequenced sample was PBMCs. The origin of the receptors is a man aged 18-30 years in good health and CMV-seronegative.

The chain employs TRBV19 and TRBJ2-5, with 7 bases identical to TRBD1. The DNA end favors TRBJ2-7, so the J call may be wrong. In germline, CDR1 is LNHDA, CDR2 SQIVND (reference sequence). The CDR3 has 17 amino acids. CDR3 nucleotides: TGTGCCAGTAGTATTGGTTCTAGGGGGACAGTCACCTACGAGCAGTACTTC. Its translation: CASSIGSRGTVTYEQYF.

V gene TRBV19 combines with J gene TRBJ1-2, with D perhaps matching TRBD1 (6 bases). The CDR3 runs to 15 residues. V was cut by 9 bases and J by 4 bases, with 21 bases left in between. The germline CDR1 and CDR2 sequences are LNHDA and SQIVND (reference sequence). CDR3 DNA sequence: TGTGCCAGCAAATCGAAAGGACAGACCCTCTATGGCTACACCTTC. Encoded protein: CASKSKGQTLYGYTF.

The chain uses TRBV14 and TRBJ2-5; D might be TRBD2 (6 bases). This CDR3 is 13 amino acids long. The germline V gene has CDR1 SGHDN and CDR2 FVKESK. The V gene lost 8 bases and the J gene lost 2 bases, with 12 bases spanning the gap. The CDR3 loop reads CASAGGIQETQYF. The CDR3 coding sequence is TGTGCCAGCGCCGGGGGTATACAAGAGACCCAGTACTTC.

V is TRBV28 and J is TRBJ1-5; no reliable D call. Trimming removed 7 bases from V and 0 bases from J, with 10 bases in between. The CDR3 contains 14 residues. In germline, CDR1 is MDHEN, CDR2 SYDVKM. In DNA form, the CDR3 reads TGTGCCAGCACCCCCCCTAATAGCAATCAGCCCCAGCATTTT. Its protein is CASTPPNSNQPQHF.

The chain has TRBV28 and TRBJ1-1, with TRBD1 matching 8 bases. The V segment lost 1 base and the J segment 11 bases; nucleotides outside the gene matches: 3. The CDR3 sequence is 12 residues long. Per germline, CDR1 MDHEN and CDR2 SYDVKM. CDR3 loop: CASSLSTGEAFF. The CDR3 coding sequence is TGTGCCAGCAGTTTATCGACAGGGGAGGCTTTCTTT.

The gene calls are TRBV5-1 and TRBJ2-7, with D perhaps TRBD2 (5 bases). The germline CDR1 and CDR2 sequences are SGHRS and YFSETQ. This CDR3 comprises 15 residues. V was clipped by 1 base and J by 5 bases, with 16 bases between them. CDR3 residues: CASSLKLFGGNEQYF. For the CDR3, the DNA is TGCGCCAGCAGCTTGAAGCTGTTTGGAGGTAACGAGCAGTACTTC.

This chain joins TRBV18 and TRBJ1-4; D ambiguous. The length of the CDR3 is 12 residues. V shed 3 bases and J shed 8 bases, with 7 bases lying between them. Germline V gene lookup returns CDR1 KGHSH and CDR2 LQKENI. CDR3 in amino acids: CASSPGWEKLFF. DNA for the CDR3: TGTGCCAGCTCACCCGGGTGGGAAAAACTGTTTTTT.

The chain has TRBV7-8 and TRBJ2-1; 12 bases agree with TRBD2. The CDR3 loop spans 20 amino acids. V shed 5 bases, J shed 4 bases, and the junction held 18 bases outside the gene matches. Germline V lookup: CDR1 SGHVS, CDR2 FQNEAQ. The CDR3 is CASSSPPGQGLAGRYNEQFF. As DNA, the CDR3 is TGTGCCAGCAGCAGCCCCCCCGGACAGGGACTAGCGGGTAGATACAATGAGCAGTTCTTC.